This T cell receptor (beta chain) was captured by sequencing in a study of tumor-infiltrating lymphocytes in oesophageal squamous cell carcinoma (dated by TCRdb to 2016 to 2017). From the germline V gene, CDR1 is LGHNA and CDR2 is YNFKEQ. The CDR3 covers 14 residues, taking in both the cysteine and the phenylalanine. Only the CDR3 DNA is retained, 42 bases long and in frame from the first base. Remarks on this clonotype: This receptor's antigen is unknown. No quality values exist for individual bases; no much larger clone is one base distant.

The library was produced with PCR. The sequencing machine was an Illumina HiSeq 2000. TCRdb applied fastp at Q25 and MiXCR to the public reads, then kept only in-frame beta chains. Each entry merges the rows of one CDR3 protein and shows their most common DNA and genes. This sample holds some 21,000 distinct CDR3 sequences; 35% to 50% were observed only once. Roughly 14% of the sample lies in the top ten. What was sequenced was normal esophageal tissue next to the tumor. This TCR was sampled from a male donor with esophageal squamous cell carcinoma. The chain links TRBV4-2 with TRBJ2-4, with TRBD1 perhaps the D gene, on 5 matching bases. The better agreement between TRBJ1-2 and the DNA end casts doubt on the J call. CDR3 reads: CASSQNEGLYGYTF. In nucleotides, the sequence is TGTGCCAGCAGCCAGAACGAGGGGCTCTATGGCTACACCTTC.